These T cell receptor beta chains were read from a single sample in a study of control samples from healthy donors and cancer patients. The method was immunoSEQ multiplex PCR; TCRdb's version includes in-frame clones alone and lacks a portion of them. The sample gives roughly 400,000 clones, about nine tenths of which show up once; 5.5% to 8% is in the top ten. Sequencing was performed on PBMCs. The receptors derive from a man between 40 and 49 years old with head and neck cancer. Each CDR3 is given with its conserved first and last residue. D genes are given only for firm matches. Part of the rows lack a size; the others show once, few, many or a class for expanded clones.

>TRBV7-6|TRBD1|NA|TRBJ1-2
TGTGCCAGCAGTCAGGGACAGCACTATGGCTACACCTTC
CASSQGQHYGYTF
>TRBV5-6|TRBD1|NA|TRBJ2-7
TGTGCCAGCAGCTTGGGCAGGGGGCTCAACGAGCAGTACTTC
CASSLGRGLNEQYF
>TRBV28|NA|few|TRBJ2-3
TGTGCCAGCAGTTTTCTTAGCGGCACAGATACGCAGTATTTT
CASSFLSGTDTQYF
>TRBV5-1|TRBD1|NA|TRBJ1-1
TGCGCCAGCAGCGGGGGACAGGGCCGAGCTTTCTTT
CASSGGQGRAFF
>TRBV12-2|NA|NA|TRBJ2-1
TGTGCAAGTCGCTTAAATTCCCCCTCTGGAAGCGTCAATGAGCAGTTCTTC
CASRLNSPSGSVNEQFF
>TRBV5-6|NA|NA|TRBJ2-7
TGTGCCAGCAGCCAGGGAATCAGCTCCTACGAGCAGTACTTC
CASSQGISSYEQYF
>TRBV5-5|NA|NA|TRBJ2-7
TGTGCCAGCAGCTTGGAGGGTCAGATCTACGAGCAGTACTTC
CASSLEGQIYEQYF
>TRBV5-6|NA|NA|TRBJ2-2
TGTGCCAGCTACAGACGGGGGCTGAACACCGGGGAGCTGTTTTTT
CASYRRGLNTGELFF
>TRBV5-6|NA|NA|TRBJ2-4
TGTGCCAGCAGCTTGGGATATTCCAAGTACTTC
CASSLGYSKYF
>TRBV6-5|NA|few|TRBJ2-7
TGTGCCAGCAGACCACTATGGAGCTACGAGCAGTACTTC
CASRPLWSYEQYF